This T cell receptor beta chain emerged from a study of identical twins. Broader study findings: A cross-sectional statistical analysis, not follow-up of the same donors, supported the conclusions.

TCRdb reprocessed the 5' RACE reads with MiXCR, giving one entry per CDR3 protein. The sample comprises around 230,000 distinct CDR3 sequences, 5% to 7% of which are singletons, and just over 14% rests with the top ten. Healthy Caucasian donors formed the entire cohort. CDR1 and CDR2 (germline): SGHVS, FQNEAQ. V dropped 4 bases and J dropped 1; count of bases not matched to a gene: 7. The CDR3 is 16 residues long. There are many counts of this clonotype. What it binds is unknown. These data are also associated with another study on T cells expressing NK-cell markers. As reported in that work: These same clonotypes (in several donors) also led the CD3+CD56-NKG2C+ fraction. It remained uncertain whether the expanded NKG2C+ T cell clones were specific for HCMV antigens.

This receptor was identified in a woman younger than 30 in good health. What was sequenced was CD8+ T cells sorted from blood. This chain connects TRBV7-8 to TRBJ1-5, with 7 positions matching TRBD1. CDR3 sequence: CASSWGQISSNQPQHF. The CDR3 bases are TGTGCCAGCAGCTGGGGACAGATCTCAAGCAATCAGCCCCAGCATTTT. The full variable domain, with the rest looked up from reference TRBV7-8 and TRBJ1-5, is GAGVSQSPRYKVAKRGQDVALRCDPISGHVSLFWYQQALGQGPEFLTYFQNEAQLDKSGLPSDRFFAERPEGSVSTLKIQRTQQEDSAVYLCASSWGQISSNQPQHFGDGTRLSIL.